This TCR beta chain was recorded in a study of cytomegalovirus exposure and HLA in healthy donors. The study, taken as a whole, reports: DRB1 showed the most TCR associations and HLA-C the fewest in a later analysis, as rates varied by HLA locus.

Germline-derived CDR1 and CDR2 are SGDLS and YYNGEE. V was pared by 8 bases and J by 7 bases, with 16 bases between. CDR3 size: 14 residues. The PCR made use of 60 Vbeta and 13 Jbeta primers. Sequencing was performed with immunoSEQ multiplex PCR; in TCRdb, only in-frame clones are kept and a portion is missing. The listing contains tens of thousands of clones. Note on this clone: Its target is not known.

This receptor was taken from a woman in her thirties or forties in good health and CMV-seronegative. The chain uses TRBV9 and TRBJ1-6; tentatively, D is TRBD1 (5 bases). Sequencing was performed on PBMCs. This CDR3 is CARVWTTKNSPLHF. The CDR3 DNA reads as TGTGCCAGGGTCTGGACAACCAAAAATTCACCCCTCCACTTT. The whole variable domain, remainder taken from reference TRBV9 and TRBJ1-6, is DSGVTQTPKHLITATGQRVTLRCSPRSGDLSVYWYQQSLDQGLQFLIQYYNGEERAKGNILERFSAQQFPDLHSELNLSSLELGDSALYFCARVWTTKNSPLHFGNGTRLTVT.